The source of this TCR beta chain is a study of OX40 agonist ivuxolimab in advanced cancers. Study-level results: The study found among the lowest clonal expansion in partial responders at 0.1-3.0 mg/kg.

Profiling relied on immunoSEQ multiplex PCR, and the TCRdb table lists in-frame clones only, not all of them. The data contain approximately 91,000 clones, more than 75% of them singletons. Note on this clone: Its specificity is unknown.

The CDR3 runs to 15 residues. V lost 6 bases and J 0 bases, leaving 14 bases between the germline ends. Per germline, CDR1 MNHNS and CDR2 SASEGT. Specimen: CD4+ or CD8+ T cells sorted from blood, collected in a trial of the OX40 agonist ivuxolimab. The sequence was obtained from an adult with an advanced solid tumor such as melanoma, head and neck, liver or kidney cancer. The rearrangement links TRBV6-1 to TRBJ1-1; no firm D call. The CDR3 DNA sequence: TGTGCCAGCAGACCCATCGGCAGGATGAACACTGAAGCTTTCTTT. This gives the protein CASRPIGRMNTEAFF.